Shown below are 25 T cell receptor beta chains from a single sample sequenced in a study of cytomegalovirus exposure and HLA in healthy donors. Primers included in the PCR were 60 Vbeta and 13 Jbeta primers. This table comes from immunoSEQ multiplex PCR, and its TCRdb copy is limited to in-frame clones, with some not included. The sample consists of tens of thousands of clones, 75% to 90% of them appearing once. Sequenced material: PBMCs. These receptor sequences come from a human donor in good health.

The chain joins TRBV19 to TRBJ1-4, with D perhaps matching TRBD1 (6 bases). Trimming removed 3 bases at V and 7 bases at J, with 15 bases between. The CDR3 is made up of 15 amino acids. In germline, CDR1 is LNHDA, CDR2 SQIVND (reference sequence). The CDR3 protein is CASSITRGGPEKLFF. CDR3 nucleotides: TGTGCCAGTAGTATTACCAGGGGCGGTCCTGAAAAACTGTTTTTT.

This chain links TRBV11-2 with TRBJ1-5; tentatively, D is TRBD1 (5 bases). In germline, CDR1 is SGHAT, CDR2 FQNNGV. The CDR3 has 14 residues. V was cut by 5 bases and J by 0 bases, with 8 bases left in between. CDR3 bases: TGTGCCAGCAGCCCAGGGTTTAGCAATCAGCCCCAGCATTTT. It yields the protein CASSPGFSNQPQHF.

The chain links TRBV6-5 to TRBJ1-1, with D tentatively TRBD1 (5 bases). Trimming cost V 7 bases and J 4 bases, with 13 bases left between them. Germline V lookup: CDR1 MNHEY, CDR2 SVGAGI. There are 13 residues in the CDR3. The CDR3 loop is CASMERGGTEAFF. The DNA for the CDR3 is TGTGCCAGCATGGAAAGGGGAGGCACTGAAGCTTTCTTT.

The chain carries TRBV5-4 and TRBJ1-1, with 7 nucleotides matching TRBD1. The CDR3 consists of 15 residues. The germline V gene encodes CDR1 SGHNT and CDR2 YYREEE (reference sequence). V lost 3 bases, J lost 7 bases, and 12 bases stayed unmatched. CDR3 sequence reads: CASSSKRDRRLEAFF. CDR3 DNA sequence: TGTGCCAGCAGCTCTAAACGGGACAGACGGCTTGAAGCTTTCTTT.

The chain carries TRBV27 and TRBJ1-2; D unresolved. The CDR3 covers 16 residues. The germline V gene has CDR1 MNHEY and CDR2 SMNVEV (reference sequence). V was pared by 2 bases and J by 0 bases, with 13 bases between. Here the CDR3 reads CASSLKWPNPNYGYTF. CDR3 nucleotides: TGTGCCAGCAGTTTAAAGTGGCCGAACCCTAACTATGGCTACACCTTC.

This clone has a single count. J is TRBJ1-6 and V is TRBV5-4; 7 nucleotides agree with TRBD1. V was pared by 4 bases and J by 10 bases, with 11 bases of the junction left unmatched. The CDR3 contains 15 residues. Germline V lookup: CDR1 SGHNT, CDR2 YYREEE (reference sequence). The CDR3 spells CASSRRDSTTSPLHF. CDR3 nucleotides: TGTGCCAGCAGCCGCCGGGACAGCACGACGTCACCCCTCCACTTT. Variable domain in full (rest from reference TRBV5-4 and TRBJ1-6): ETGVTQSPTHLIKTRGQQVTLRCSSQSGHNTVSWYQQALGQGPQFIFQYYREEENGRGNFPPRFSGLQFPNYSSELNVNALELDDSALYLCASSRRDSTTSPLHFGNGTRLTVT.

V gene TRBV12-5 combines with J gene TRBJ1-4; no clear D gene. V lost 3 bases and J lost 0, with 14 bases in between. The CDR3 extends over 17 amino acids. From germline, CDR1 is LGHNT and CDR2 FRNRAP. CDR3 sequence: CASGFHPGGTTNEKLFF. The CDR3 DNA is TGTGCTAGTGGTTTCCACCCCGGCGGAACAACTAATGAAAAACTGTTTTTT.

The V and J genes are TRBV27 and TRBJ2-7; D possibly corresponds to TRBD1 (7 bases). CDR3 length equals 14 residues. Germline values: CDR1 MNHEY, CDR2 SMNVEV (reference sequence). With 3 bases removed from V and 3 bases from J, the gap between germline ends came to 12 bases. In DNA, the CDR3 is TGTGCCAGCAGTTTGGGGGGACAGAGCTACGAGCAGTACTTC. Translated, it gives CASSLGGQSYEQYF.

In nucleotides, the CDR3 is TGCGCCAGCAGCAGTGGACAGGCCCCAAATCAGCCCCAGCATTTT. Translated: CASSSGQAPNQPQHF. The chain recombines TRBV5-1 with TRBJ1-5, with 7 bases that match TRBD1. The CDR3 is 15 residues long. The V gene's germline CDR1 is SGHRS and CDR2 YFSETQ. The ends lost 4 bases at V and 4 bases at J; junction bases unmatched: 8.

The rearrangement uses TRBV19 and TRBJ2-1, with 7 bases identical to TRBD2. The CDR3 runs 13 residues. The V segment lost 4 bases and the J segment 4 bases; nucleotides outside the gene matches: 1. Per the germline V gene, CDR1 is LNHDA and CDR2 is SQIVND (reference sequence). The CDR3 DNA is TGTGCCAGTAGTACTAGCGGTTACAATGAGCAGTTCTTC. Protein product: CASSTSGYNEQFF.

This chain uses TRBV7-2 with TRBJ2-2, with 7 bases that match TRBD2. The trim removed 2 bases at V and 2 bases at J, leaving 2 bases unmatched. There are 15 residues in the CDR3. Germline V gene data show CDR1 as SGHTA and CDR2 as FQGNSA. DNA of the CDR3: TGTGCCAGCAGCTTAAGCGGGGAAAACACCGGGGAGCTGTTTTTT. As protein: CASSLSGENTGELFF.

The chain links TRBV9 to TRBJ2-3; 15 bases align to TRBD2. The germline CDR1 and CDR2 sequences are SGDLS and YYNGEE. Trimming cost V 2 bases and J 5 bases; bases outside gene matches: 3. This CDR3 is 16 amino acids long. In DNA, the CDR3 is TGTGCCAGCAGCGTGCGGACTAGCGGGGGGGTAGATACGCAGTATTTT. It translates to CASSVRTSGGVDTQYF.

As concerns this clone: The junction departs from the called germline gene at one end, perhaps through a read error. The J gene is TRBJ1-3, the V gene TRBV7-7, with D unresolved. CDR3 length: 13 residues. The germline gives CDR1 SSHAT, CDR2 FNYEAQ (reference sequence). The CDR3 nucleotides are TGTGCTAGCAGCTTTGGGGAGGGAGACACCATATATTTT. Protein sequence: CASSFGEGDTIYF.

The V gene is TRBV19, the J gene TRBJ1-1; no reliable D call. V was shortened by 5 bases and J by 4 bases, with 11 bases between the two germline ends. Per germline, CDR1 LNHDA and CDR2 SQIVND (reference sequence). The CDR3 spans 13 residues. CDR3: CASSQELTTEAFF. The DNA of the CDR3 is TGTGCCAGTAGTCAGGAATTGACCACTGAAGCTTTCTTT.

The J gene is TRBJ1-6, the V gene TRBV28; TRBD1 agrees at 7 bases. The germline gives CDR1 MDHEN, CDR2 SYDVKM. The junction had 8 bases not matched to a gene; V was cut back by 5 bases and J by 10 bases. The CDR3 is made up of 14 amino acids. The CDR3 region has the DNA TGTGCCAGCAGTCCTCGAACAGGGGTATCACCCCTCCACTTT. This sequence encodes CASSPRTGVSPLHF.

The rearrangement uses TRBV7-9 and TRBJ1-2, with 11 bases matching TRBD1. There are 16 residues in the CDR3. Germline CDR1 is SEHNR and CDR2 is FQNEAQ (reference sequence). V dropped 1 base and J dropped 5; count of bases not matched to a gene: 6. The CDR3 reads CASSLVAGTGGYGYTF. CDR3 nucleotide sequence: TGTGCCAGCAGCTTAGTGGCAGGGACAGGGGGGTATGGCTACACCTTC.

The J gene is TRBJ2-2, the V gene TRBV4-3; maybe TRBD2 (5 bases). Germline V gene sequence: CDR1 LGHNA, CDR2 YSLEER. Trimming removed 4 bases at V and 6 bases at J, with 12 bases between. The CDR3 length is 14 residues. The DNA for the CDR3 is TGCGCCAGCAGCCTCCAACGGGGTGCCGGGGAGCTGTTTTTT. It is translated as CASSLQRGAGELFF.

The chain employs TRBV15 and TRBJ2-1; TRBD1 agrees at 9 bases. CDR1 is LNHNV and CDR2 is YYDKDF in the germline V gene (reference sequence). The ends lost 3 bases at V and 6 bases at J; junction bases unmatched: 12. The CDR3 loop spans 17 amino acids. CDR3 in DNA: TGTGCCACCAGCAGGGGGGATACAGGGGGCCCCTCCAATGAGCAGTTCTTC. Residues: CATSRGDTGGPSNEQFF.

The rearrangement links TRBV27 to TRBJ2-1; 9 nucleotides align to TRBD2. The germline V gene encodes CDR1 MNHEY and CDR2 SMNVEV (reference sequence). The CDR3 loop spans 17 amino acids. V was pared by 3 bases and J by 1 base, with 7 bases of the junction left unmatched. CDR3 nucleotide sequence: TGTGCCAGCAGTTTGGGTAGCGGGGGCGTTTCCTACAATGAGCAGTTCTTC. It is translated as CASSLGSGGVSYNEQFF.

The table lists this clone with a few counts. The chain carries TRBV7-8 and TRBJ1-3, with D hard to call. Between the trimmed V and J ends, which lost 5 bases and 4 bases, there was a span of 3 bases. In germline, CDR1 is SGHVS, CDR2 FQNEAQ. The CDR3 has 11 residues. The CDR3 is CASSLGNTIYF. The CDR3 nucleotides read TGTGCCAGCAGCCTCGGAAACACCATATATTTT. The entire variable domain, with the rest obtained from reference TRBV7-8 and TRBJ1-3, is as follows: GAGVSQSPRYKVAKRGQDVALRCDPISGHVSLFWYQQALGQGPEFLTYFQNEAQLDKSGLPSDRFFAERPEGSVSTLKIQRTQQEDSAVYLCASSLGNTIYFGEGSWLTVV.

The V call is TRBV28, the J call TRBJ1-1, with D perhaps TRBD1 (5 bases). The CDR3 is made up of 14 amino acids. From germline, CDR1 is MDHEN and CDR2 SYDVKM. Trimming took 5 bases from V and 0 from J, leaving 10 bases between them. The CDR3 nucleotides read TGTGCCAGCAGTCACAGGTCCATGAACACTGAAGCTTTCTTT. Its protein product is CASSHRSMNTEAFF. Complete variable domain (other parts from reference TRBV28 and TRBJ1-1): DVKVTQSSRYLVKRTGEKVFLECVQDMDHENMFWYRQDPGLGLRLIYFSYDVKMKEKGDIPEGYSVSREKKERFSLILESASTNQTSMYLCASSHRSMNTEAFFGQGTRLTVV.

The gene calls are TRBV18 and TRBJ1-1; weak D call: TRBD1 (6 bases). CDR1 is KGHSH and CDR2 is LQKENI in the germline V gene. V lost 6 bases, J lost 4 bases, and 18 bases lay in between. CDR3 length equals 15 residues. CDR3 in amino acids: CASSPLLAGATEAFF. The CDR3 nucleotides are TGTGCCAGCTCCCCCCTTTTGGCAGGGGCCACTGAAGCTTTCTTT.

This clone was seen once. CDR3 in amino acids: CASSVTSGAEQFF. The CDR3, as DNA: TGTGCCAGTAGTGTCACTAGCGGGGCCGAGCAGTTCTTC. The rearrangement links TRBV19 to TRBJ2-1, with 10 nucleotides matching TRBD2. V dropped 5 bases and J dropped 10; count of bases not matched to a gene: 5. This CDR3 comprises 13 residues. In germline, CDR1 is LNHDA, CDR2 SQIVND (reference sequence).

J is TRBJ2-1 and V is TRBV27, with 7 bases fitting TRBD1. The CDR3 spans 15 residues. The ends lost 5 bases at V and 2 bases at J; junction bases unmatched: 6. CDR1 and CDR2 from the germline V gene are MNHEY and SMNVEV (reference sequence). The CDR3 here is CASSMRQGTYNEQFF. The CDR3 DNA sequence: TGTGCCAGCAGTATGCGACAGGGAACCTACAATGAGCAGTTCTTC.

This chain uses TRBV20-1 with TRBJ2-1; D call uncertain. Trimming left V 6 bases short and J 9 bases short, with 12 bases between. The CDR3 contains 11 residues. Germline CDR1 is DFQATT and CDR2 is SNEGSKA (reference sequence). The CDR3 loop reads CSAPQEAEQFF. The DNA for the CDR3 is TGCAGTGCCCCACAAGAGGCTGAGCAGTTCTTC.